The rows below give T cell receptor beta chains drawn from one sample of a study of early T cells in non-severe SARS-CoV-2 infection. MiXCR, run by TCRdb on the 5' RACE reads, gives a single entry per CDR3 protein. The data contain 35,000 to 40,000 distinct CDR3 sequences, 5% to 6.5% of them singletons. Sequencing was carried out using whole blood. These receptor sequences come from an adult who was a healthcare worker with PCR-confirmed SARS-CoV-2 infection or an uninfected control (not recorded which). The CDR3 runs from the conserved cysteine through the conserved F or W. A D gene is named only where the DNA matches it firmly. Part of the rows lack a size; the others show once, few, many or a class for expanded clones.

TRBJ1-1 - many TRBV7-9 TGTGCCAGCAGCGTGGGACTCACGAACACTGAAGCTTTCTTT CASSVGLTNTEAFF
TRBJ2-7 - few TRBV30 TGTGCCTGGAGTGTACAATCCACCTACGAGCAGTACTTC CAWSVQSTYEQYF
TRBJ1-6 TRBD1 many TRBV5-1 TGCGCCAGCAGCCCAGGACAGGGAGGCAATTCACCCCTCCACTTT CASSPGQGGNSPLHF
TRBJ2-7 - few TRBV12-3/TRBV12-4 TGTGCCAGCAGTCCCCGGACAGCGTCCGAGCAGTACTTC CASSPRTASEQYF
TRBJ2-4 - many TRBV7-2 TGTGCCAGCAGCCATTCCACAAGGGGGGACCCGTCAGGCAAAAACATTCAGTACTTC CASSHSTRGDPSGKNIQYF
TRBJ2-5 - - TRBV4-1 TGCGCCAGCAGCCCCCGACTCTTAGAGACCCAGTACTTC CASSPRLLETQYF
TRBJ2-2 TRBD2 few TRBV5-1 TGCGCCAGCAGCCGGACTAGCGGGGCTCTTACCGGGGAGCTGTTTTTT CASSRTSGALTGELFF
TRBJ2-3 - many TRBV12-3/TRBV12-4 TGTGCCAGCAGTTTGGGCGGGTATACGCAGTATTTT CASSLGGYTQYF
TRBJ2-7 - many TRBV7-2 TGTGCCAGCAGCTTAGAATGGAGGGTCCCCGAGCAGTACTTC CASSLEWRVPEQYF
TRBJ1-1 - many TRBV29-1 TGCAGCGCGAGTGGCAGGGCGGAGACTGAAGCTTTCTTT CSASGRAETEAFF
TRBJ2-7 - - TRBV5-1 TGCGCCAGCAGCAGTGGTCCGGGGGCAACCTACGAGCAGTACTTC CASSSGPGATYEQYF
TRBJ2-7 - many TRBV6-6 TGTGCCACCCTAGGGGGAACCTACGAGCAGTACTTC CATLGGTYEQYF
TRBJ2-7 TRBD2 - TRBV12-3/TRBV12-4 TGTGCCAGCAGTTTCGCACTAGCGGGAGGTAGGCAGTACTTC CASSFALAGGRQYF
TRBJ2-2 - many TRBV5-1 TGCGCCAGCAGCTTAATAATGGGGCGGACCGGGGAGCTGTTTTTT CASSLIMGRTGELFF
TRBJ2-7 TRBD2 many TRBV19 TGTGCCAGTAAGCCTAGCGGAGACTGGAACGAGCAGTACTTC CASKPSGDWNEQYF
TRBJ2-3 - - TRBV7-6 TGTGCCAGCAGCTTAATCCCCGGAGACACTAGCACAGATACGCAGTATTTT CASSLIPGDTSTDTQYF
TRBJ2-5 - many TRBV7-2 TGTGCCAGCAGCTTAGGATTCGGACTGCGGGAGACCCAGTACTTC CASSLGFGLRETQYF
TRBJ2-4 TRBD1 few TRBV12-5 TGTGCTAGTGGGACGGGACAGCAAAACATTCAGTACTTC CASGTGQQNIQYF
TRBJ2-6 - few TRBV28 TGTGCCAGCAGTTTTATCGGGAACGAGCCCAACGTCCTGACTTTC CASSFIGNEPNVLTF
TRBJ1-2 - many TRBV28 TGTGCCAGCAGTTTACCCCCCAACAGGGCGGCTAACTATGGCTACACCTTC CASSLPPNRAANYGYTF
TRBJ2-3 TRBD2 - TRBV12-3/TRBV12-4 TGTGCCAGCAGTTTAAGCGGGGCTAGCACAGATACGCAGTATTTT CASSLSGASTDTQYF
TRBJ2-5 TRBD1 many TRBV20-1 TGCAGTGCAAAAAGGACAGGGGTAGAGACCCAGTACTTC CSAKRTGVETQYF
TRBJ1-6 - many TRBV28 TGTGCCAGCAGTTCCCCGCAGATAAGGAGTTCACCCCTCCACTTT CASSSPQIRSSPLHF
TRBJ1-3 - many TRBV2 TGTGCCACCACCCCCAGGGGTCCGGACACCATATATTTT CATTPRGPDTIYF
TRBJ1-2 - - TRBV7-8 TGTGCCAGCAGCCCACTGGGGGAGACAGTTGGCTACACCTTC CASSPLGETVGYTF
TRBJ1-1 - - TRBV4-3 TGCGCCAGCAGCCAAGATAGTGGAAACACTGAAGCTTTCTTT CASSQDSGNTEAFF